What follows is one T cell receptor (beta chain) and its context. This clone was counted once. What antigen it recognizes has not been identified. Base qualities are not recorded, but no much larger clone differs from it by a single base. Receptors were amplified or captured by the immunoSEQ multiplex PCR assay. A mixture of 60 forward primers for TCR Vbeta segments and 13 reverse primers for TCR Jbeta segments was used in the multiplex PCR. Amplification of the CDR3 region of rearranged TCR beta genes was performed with a multiplex PCR assay on genomic DNA. The amplified TCR beta libraries were sequenced on the Illumina HiSeq System as 87-base-pair reads. The original pipeline was this. In a later analysis, tens of millions of unique TCR beta chains were counted across the roughly 670 repertoires, and around 10 million of these chains were shared by at least two donors. Raw reads were error-corrected and collapsed into unique sequences by a nearest-neighbor algorithm in which closely related sequences were merged to remove PCR and sequencing errors. CDR3 sequences were aligned to IMGT reference sequences to assign V, D and J gene segments. For a sequence to be retained, a match of at least six nucleotides to both a V gene segment and a J gene segment was required. Rearrangements were classified as productive when the CDR3 lacked stop codons and remained in frame with V and J, and all other rearrangements were classified as non-productive. Following IMGT convention, CDR3 was defined as the stretch from the second conserved V-encoded cysteine to the conserved J-encoded phenylalanine. The earlier analysis of more than 450 of the donors excluded sequences that lacked an unambiguous match to a single V gene segment. In an earlier analysis of more than 500 of the donors, a V segment was called functional when productive rearrangements were above 56.7%, and segregating when the standard deviation between donors exceeded 5%. A statistical classification framework was built for diagnosing cytomegalovirus status from the catalog of TCR beta chain sequences. In a later analysis, V and J genes were assigned by comparing TCR nucleotide sequences against IMGT/GENE-DB human TR gene sequences. A later analysis assigned CDR3 sequences and most-parsimonious VDJ recombination scenarios with the TCRdist pipeline. A later analysis defined each TCR beta chain by its CDR3 amino acid sequence plus V-gene family, and excluded reads lacking a unique V-gene family. To address suspected cross-contamination and a sequencing artifact, a later analysis removed approximately 590 highly shared, low-generation-probability nucleotide sequences. In a later analysis, a clonal expansion index was calculated for each public chain from normalized within-repertoire ranks of inferred template counts. In a later analysis, generation probabilities were computed with a VDJ recombination model fitted to out-of-frame rearrangements, and the resulting probabilities were checked against IGoR. Hypergeometric tests were used in a later analysis to score TCR-TCR, TCR-HLA and TCR-CMV co-occurrence, with a repertoire-size bias correction applied to the TCR pairs. A later analysis estimated false discovery rates by permuting HLA or CMV assignments 20 times. In a later analysis, co-occurring TCRs were grouped using DBSCAN, with TCRdist sequence similarity added in when clustering inside HLA-allele-positive subsets. For co-occurrence clustering, repertoires with fewer than 30,000 or more than 120,000 public chains were excluded, along with 4 to 6 repertoires with anomalous nucleotide sharing. TCRdb holds this immuneACCESS table with in-frame rearrangements only. Some clones are missing; in checked studies, unresolved V genes explain under half, and the rest has no known cause. V, J and clone size are those of that table, while D and trimming were read from the DNA. In this sample the table shows almost 85,000 clones, 78% of which occur a single time. The ten largest make up roughly 2.6% of the sample.

This record belongs to a study of cytomegalovirus exposure and HLA in healthy donors (dated 2017 in TCRdb). With respect to the entire study: According to an earlier analysis of 587 of the donors, about 179 million T cells yielded 117 million unique TCR beta sequences and approximately 300 Gb of sequence data. Approximately 300 gigabases of sequencing data and tens of millions of unique TCR sequences were included in an early release covering about 600 HLA-typed donors. Of the roughly 400 genotyped donors, around 81% fell in the genetic ancestry cluster associated with self-reported Caucasian donors. The aim of the study was to test whether cataloging public T cell receptors could identify signatures of past pathogen exposure. Using immunosequencing, the study profiled T cell repertoires from 666 subjects and related those repertoires to cytomegalovirus serostatus. Besides the first cohort of under 700 subjects, a separate validation cohort made up of over 100 different subjects was used. High-throughput TCR immunosequencing, statistical association of individual TCRs with disease status, and machine learning were combined to predict cytomegalovirus infection status. To study patterns of TCR occurrence, a later analysis re-analyzed previously published TCR beta repertoires from 600 to 750 donors and added high-resolution HLA genotyping. In the later analysis, no new phenotypic data were used to find candidate immune exposures; instead, reliance was placed on TCR beta sequences and their occurrence across donors. In an earlier analysis of 500 to 650 of the donors, high-throughput TCR beta sequencing was used to judge whether each TCR beta V gene segment behaved as functional or pseudogenic. Donor age, sex, ethnicity and CMV serostatus were collected together with the repertoire data. In a later genetic analysis, genome-wide SNP genotypes for 398 of the 666 donors were used, and that subset was treated as a discovery cohort. Every discovery cohort repertoire had been produced on one sequencing platform. HLA typing included class I and class II loci at four-digit resolution. Typing coverage differed by locus: A, B, C, DRB1 and DQB1 were typed in about 629-640 donors, DQA1 in 500 to 550, DPA1 in 606, and DPB1 in around 490. Five DR-DQ haplotypes were treated as single units for association and clustering because of strong linkage in the cohort. Across approximately 400 genotyped donors of the cohort, an average of roughly 250,000 unique TCR beta nucleotide sequences per donor were sequenced, and roughly a sixth of those sequences were non-productive. The paper as a whole reports these results and caveats: Compared with equally common non-associated chains, HLA-associated TCR beta chains in a later analysis were more clonally expanded and had lower generation probabilities. Presence/absence analyses assumed roughly uniform sequencing depth across donors, an assumption that may not hold. Several of the top co-occurrence clusters appeared to be linked to parvovirus B19, influenza, CMV and Epstein-Barr virus, according to a later analysis. A further reported finding was that TCR beta sequences accurately predicted the HLA-A and HLA-B alleles for most subjects in the first cohort. In a later analysis, the rate of TCR association differed among HLA loci, with DRB1 alleles having the most associated TCRs and HLA-C alleles having the fewest. The sequencing pipeline was judged likely to have produced a cluster of highly shared sequence variants as a technical artifact. Three of the identified cytomegalovirus-associated TCR beta chains were confirmed in vitro to be specific for cytomegalovirus antigens. HLA typing was unavailable for some donors at each locus, so association tests used only the typed subset. Because counts were too low, some 17 rarely observed V segments, including chromosome 9 orphons, were excluded from the earlier analysis of around 640 of the donors. Some IMGT-functional V segments, including TRBV6-2 and TRBV6-3, could not be told apart with the 87-base-pair reads, so those segments were excluded. In an earlier analysis of about 550 of the donors, most TCR beta V segments were observed in productive rearrangements about 90% or about 30% of the time, broadly matching IMGT annotations. Strong co-occurrence of HLA alleles, especially DR and DQ, made assigning TCR associations to individual alleles difficult. The classifier was reported to diagnose cytomegalovirus status with high specificity and sensitivity in both the original cohort and the validation cohort. The authors suggested that the approach could potentially be generalized to other disease states and immunological phenotypes. In a later genetic analysis, a missense DCLRE1C variant was associated with V-gene and J-gene trimming of TCR beta chains, and the association was replicated in an independent cohort. According to a later analysis, most CMV-associated TCR beta chains appeared to be HLA-restricted, and the HLA associations seemed to be driven largely by CMV exposure. Specific HLA alleles were associated with 16,951 TCR beta sequences at a false discovery rate of 0.05 in a later analysis. In the study, around 150 TCR beta chains were listed as associated with cytomegalovirus. Correlated functional status among segregating V segments might be attributable to linkage disequilibrium, but an unknown experimental factor could not be ruled out. In this cohort, only TCR beta chains were sequenced, and detectable features were limited by the absence of alpha or paired-chain data. Immune exposure information for the cohort was limited to CMV serostatus. Compared with the 666-donor mean, donors in an Asian-associated ancestry cluster had fewer N-insertions in productive TCRs, according to a later genetic analysis. Most TCR sequences were observed very rarely across donors, whereas some public TCRs were present in many individuals.

A distance of 14 bases separates the germline ends of V and J, which lose 3 bases and 3 bases respectively. Spanning cysteine to phenylalanine, the CDR3 consists of 15 amino acids. Kept here is only the CDR3 DNA, which spans 45 bases and is read in frame from base 1. The germline V gene (reference sequence) provides CDR1 MNHEY and CDR2 SMNVEV. The cohort comprised more than 550 healthy bone marrow donors. At the time of sampling, every cohort member was nominally healthy, though immune exposures that went unrecorded were likely present. The donor was CMV seropositive and was included in the group of approximately 310 seropositive cohort members. Every donor gave a peripheral blood sample, and the peripheral blood mononuclear cells from that sample were used for TCR beta sequencing. The Qiagen DNeasy Blood Extraction Kit was used to extract genomic DNA from the blood cell samples.

This sequence was found in a male donor in good health and CMV-seropositive. The chain links TRBV27 with TRBJ1-2; the D gene is perhaps TRBD1, from 5 matching bases. Sequences were obtained from PBMCs. This receptor carries the CDR3 CASSLQGLGYYGYTF. The DNA reads TGTGCCAGCAGTTTGCAGGGATTGGGCTACTATGGCTACACCTTC.